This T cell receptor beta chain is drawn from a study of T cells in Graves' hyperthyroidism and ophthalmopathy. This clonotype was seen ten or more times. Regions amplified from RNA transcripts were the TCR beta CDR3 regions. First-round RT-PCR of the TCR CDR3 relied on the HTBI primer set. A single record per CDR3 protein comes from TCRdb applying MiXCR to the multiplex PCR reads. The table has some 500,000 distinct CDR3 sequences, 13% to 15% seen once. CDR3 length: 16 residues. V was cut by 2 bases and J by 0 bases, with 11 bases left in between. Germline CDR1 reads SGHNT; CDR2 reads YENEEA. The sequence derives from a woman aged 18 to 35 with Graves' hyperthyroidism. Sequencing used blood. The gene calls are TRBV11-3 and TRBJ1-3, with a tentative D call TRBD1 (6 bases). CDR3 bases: TGTGCCAGCAGCTTAAGCAGGGGACTCTCTGGAAACACCATATATTTT. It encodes CASSLSRGLSGNTIYF.